The TCR beta chain under discussion was sequenced for a study of regulatory T cells in long-lasting Graves disease. General study findings and limits: Patients whose Graves' disease persisted exhibited lower TCR diversity than those newly diagnosed. Segments TRBV28, TRBJ1-2 and TRBJ2-5 showed preferential usage in persistent disease. New patients shared fewer public clonotypes (around 970) than persistent patients did (around 2,700).

Building the TCR beta libraries relied on iRepertoire HTBI primers, and CDR3 regions underwent Arm-PCR. TCRdb re-analysed the multiplex PCR reads in MiXCR, keeping a single row per CDR3 protein. The repertoire holds some 440,000 distinct CDR3 sequences, with less than 25% as singletons. At least ten counts were recorded for this clonotype. No antigen is known for it. Germline V gene lookup returns CDR1 SEHNR and CDR2 FQNEAQ (reference sequence). V was cut by 5 bases and J by 5 bases, with 19 bases left in between. This CDR3 comprises 15 residues. Time point here: persistent/refractory GD, antithyroid drugs over 5 years with positive TRAb. From RNA extracted from PBMCs, the TCR library was made.

This TCR was recovered from a female donor with Graves disease. The source material was peripheral blood mononuclear cells (PBMCs), sampled when the disease was refractory, from a patient treated with antithyroid drugs. This sequence joins TRBV7-9 and TRBJ2-7; D might be TRBD2 (6 bases). Here the CDR3 reads CASSPWAVGGNEQYF. The CDR3 nucleotides are TGTGCCAGCAGCCCATGGGCGGTTGGGGGGAACGAGCAGTACTTC. Full variable domain (outside the CDR3, taken from reference TRBV7-9 and TRBJ2-7): DTGVSQNPRHKITKRGQNVTFRCDPISEHNRLYWYRQTLGQGPEFLTYFQNEAQLEKSRLLSDRFSAERPKGSFSTLEIQRTEQGDSAMYLCASSPWAVGGNEQYFGPGTRLTVT.